The 3 T cell receptor beta chains below all came from one sample that was sequenced in a study of T cells in Graves' hyperthyroidism and ophthalmopathy. The TCR beta CDR3 regions underwent amplification using RNA transcripts as the source. The HTBI primer set drove a first-round RT-PCR of the TCR CDR3. Using its own MiXCR run on the multiplex PCR reads, TCRdb lists one record per CDR3 protein. This table holds more than 300,000 distinct CDR3 sequences, under 15% found once. Sequencing input: blood. The receptors derive from a woman aged 18-30 years with Graves' hyperthyroidism.

This clonotype has ten or more counts. This chain links TRBV7-9 with TRBJ2-7, with 7 bases lining up with TRBD1. The CDR3 has 13 amino acids. Per the germline V gene, CDR1 is SEHNR and CDR2 is FQNEAQ (reference sequence). Trimming at V came to 2 bases and at J to 6 bases, leaving 4 bases not matched to a gene. The CDR3 is CASSLTQGVEQYF. CDR3 coding DNA: TGTGCCAGCAGCTTAACCCAGGGGGTCGAGCAGTACTTC.

The chain has TRBV20-1 and TRBJ1-6; 9 nucleotides line up with TRBD1. This CDR3 comprises 13 residues. Germline CDR1 reads DFQATT; CDR2 reads SNEGSKA (reference sequence). The CDR3 sequence is CGTIGDRVGLLHF. The CDR3 nucleotides read TGCGGGACTATTGGGGACAGGGTGGGTCTCCTCCACTTT.

This clonotype has more than one count but fewer than ten. This chain links TRBV6-1 with TRBJ2-6, with D unresolved. V was cut by 1 base and J by 1 base, with 5 bases left in between. This CDR3 comprises 15 residues. The V gene's germline CDR1 is MNHNS and CDR2 SASEGT. The CDR3 region is CASSEGTSGANVLTF. CDR3 DNA sequence: TGTGCCAGCAGTGAAGGCACGTCTGGGGCCAACGTCCTGACTTTC.